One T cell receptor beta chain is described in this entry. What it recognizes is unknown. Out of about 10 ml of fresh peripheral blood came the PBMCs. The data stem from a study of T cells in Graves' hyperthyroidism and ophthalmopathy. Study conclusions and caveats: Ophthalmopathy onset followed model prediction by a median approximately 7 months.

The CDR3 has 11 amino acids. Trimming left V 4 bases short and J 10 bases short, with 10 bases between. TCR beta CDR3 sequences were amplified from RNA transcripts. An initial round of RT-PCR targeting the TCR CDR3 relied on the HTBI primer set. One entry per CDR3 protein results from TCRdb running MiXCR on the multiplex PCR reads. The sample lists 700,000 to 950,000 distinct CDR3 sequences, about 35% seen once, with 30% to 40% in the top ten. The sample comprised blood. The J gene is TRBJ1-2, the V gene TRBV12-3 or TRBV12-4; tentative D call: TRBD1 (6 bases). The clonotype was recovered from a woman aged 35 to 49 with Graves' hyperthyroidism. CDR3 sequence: CASSSGEAYTF. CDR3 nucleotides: TGTGCCAGCAGTTCAGGGGAGGCCTACACCTTC.